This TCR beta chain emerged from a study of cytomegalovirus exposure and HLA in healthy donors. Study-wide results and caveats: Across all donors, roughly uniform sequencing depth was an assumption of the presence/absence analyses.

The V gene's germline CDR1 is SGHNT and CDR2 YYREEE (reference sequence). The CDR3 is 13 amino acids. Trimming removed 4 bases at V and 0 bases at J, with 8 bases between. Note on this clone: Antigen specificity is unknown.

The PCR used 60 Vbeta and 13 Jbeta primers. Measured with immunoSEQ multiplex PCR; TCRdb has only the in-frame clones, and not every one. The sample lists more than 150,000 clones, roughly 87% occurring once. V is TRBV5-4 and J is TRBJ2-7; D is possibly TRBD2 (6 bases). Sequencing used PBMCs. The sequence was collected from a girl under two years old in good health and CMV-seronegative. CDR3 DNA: TGTGCCAGCAGCCCGGGGGTCTCCTACGAGCAGTACTTC. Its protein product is CASSPGVSYEQYF.